The entry that follows covers one TCR beta chain sequence. Its antigen is not identified. The record originates from a study of OX40 agonist ivuxolimab in advanced cancers. Study-level points and caveats: By week 6 at 0.1 to 3.0 mg/kg, blood CD4+ and CD8+ T cells had expanded clonally.

TCRdb's table, derived via immunoSEQ multiplex PCR, lists solely in-frame clones and lacks some. The sample shows approximately 69,000 clones, roughly 84% of them seen only once. CDR3 length equals 15 residues. Looked up from germline, CDR1 is SNHLY and CDR2 is FYNNEI. After removal of 1 base from V and 7 bases from J, the junction contained 7 bases not matched to a gene. The gene calls are TRBV2 and TRBJ1-2; the match to TRBD1 covers 9 bases. The origin of this receptor is an adult with an advanced solid tumor such as melanoma, head and neck, liver or kidney cancer. This sample comprised CD4+ or CD8+ T cells sorted from blood, obtained in a trial of the OX40 agonist ivuxolimab. The CDR3 sequence is CASSEGGQGIRGYTF. The CDR3 nucleotides read TGTGCCAGCAGTGAAGGGGGACAGGGAATCCGTGGCTACACCTTC.